Listed below are T cell receptor beta chains from one sample, sequenced in a study of T cells in Graves' hyperthyroidism and ophthalmopathy. MiXCR was run by TCRdb on the multiplex PCR reads, yielding one entry per CDR3 protein. The sample includes a few hundred thousand distinct CDR3 sequences, roughly 20% seen only once; the top ten take 26%. Material: blood. Receptor source: a man aged 18 to 35 with Graves' hyperthyroidism. Each CDR3 is given with its conserved first and last residue. D genes are given only for firm matches. The listing skips clone size in some rows; elsewhere it reads once, few, many or a size class.

V	J	D	size	DNA	CDR3
TRBV4-1	TRBJ2-2	NA	few	TGCGCCAGCAGCCAAACCGGACAGAACACCGGGGAGCTGTTTTTT	CASSQTGQNTGELFF
TRBV2	TRBJ2-5	NA	many	TGTGCCAGCAATGGGGGGCAGGGTGGGAACCAGGAGACCCAGTACTTC	CASNGGQGGNQETQYF
TRBV5-1	TRBJ2-5	TRBD2	NA	TGCGCCAGCAGGGGACTAGCCTCAGAGACCCAGTACTTC	CASRGLASETQYF
TRBV5-6	TRBJ2-7	NA	many	TGTGCCAGCAGCCCGGGACGGGCGGGCTCCTACGAGCAGTACTTC	CASSPGRAGSYEQYF
TRBV19	TRBJ1-1	TRBD1	many	TGTGCCAGTAGTATCCAGGGGGCGAACACTGAAGCTTTCTTT	CASSIQGANTEAFF
TRBV10-3	TRBJ2-7	TRBD1	NA	TGTGCCATCAGCCCCGGGACAGGGTCTTTCTCCTACGAGCAGTACTTC	CAISPGTGSFSYEQYF
TRBV25-1	TRBJ2-7	NA	NA	TGTGCCAGCAGTGACGGACAGACTCTAGGGTACGAGCAGTACTTC	CASSDGQTLGYEQYF
TRBV28	TRBJ1-2	NA	many	TGTGCCACGGGAGGCTATGGCTACACCTTC	CATGGYGYTF
TRBV5-5	TRBJ2-5	NA	many	TGTGCCAGCAGCCCTCGGTTAGGGGCGAGGGGAGAGACCCAGTACTTC	CASSPRLGARGETQYF
TRBV9	TRBJ1-2	TRBD1	few	TGTGCCAGCAGCGTAGACCCCGACAGGGGAATCGGTGGCTACACCTTC	CASSVDPDRGIGGYTF